This TCR beta chain came from a study of blood T cell repertoires in COVID-19. Study-wide background: COVID-19 samples, acute and convalescent, were from the United States, Italy and Spain. Sources were T cells, B-cell-depleted T cells, or PBMCs; the material itself was cDNA or gDNA.

The CDR3 contains 13 residues. Germline assignment: CDR1 SNHLY and CDR2 FYNNEI. Trimming removed 9 bases at V and 4 bases at J, with 14 bases between. Source study methods: Reference gene primer amplification in the assay estimated nucleated cell counts. Assay used: immunoSEQ multiplex PCR; TCRdb lists only in-frame clones, some missing. V, J and clone size derive from that table, while D and trimming were established from the DNA sequence. The sample lists 150,000 or so clones, more than 80% seen once, with under 0.6% in the top ten. This chain links TRBV2 with TRBJ2-3; the D is unclear. This TCR derives from a man aged 50 or older with acute or convalescent COVID-19. Input material: peripheral blood. The CDR3 nucleotides are TGTGCCAGGAACATTAACAGTGCAGATACGCAGTATTTT. Translation gives CARNINSADTQYF.